Each of the 13 T cell receptor beta chains below was sequenced from the same sample in a study of early T cells in non-severe SARS-CoV-2 infection. TCRdb re-analysed the 5' RACE reads in MiXCR, keeping a single row per CDR3 protein. The table records about 55,000 distinct CDR3 sequences, about 6.1% of them present only once. Sequences were derived from whole blood, sampled at baseline. These TCRs come from an adult who was a healthcare worker with PCR-confirmed SARS-CoV-2 infection or an uninfected control (not recorded which).

This clonotype was recorded at least ten times. The gene calls are TRBV2 and TRBJ2-6; D remains ambiguous. Trimming left V 6 bases short and J 0 bases short, with 9 bases between. The CDR3 contains 15 residues. Germline V lookup: CDR1 SNHLY, CDR2 FYNNEI. This CDR3 reads CASRNTLSGANVLTF. DNA for the CDR3: TGTGCCAGCAGGAACACGCTCTCTGGGGCCAACGTCCTGACTTTC.

This clonotype was counted ten times or more. The chain uses TRBV20-1 and TRBJ2-3; TRBD1 is a possible D gene (5 bases). The V and J ends lost 6 bases and 1 base respectively, with 14 bases between them. Germline V gene data show CDR1 as DFQATT and CDR2 as SNEGSKA (reference sequence). This CDR3 is built from 14 residues. The CDR3 region is CSAKRTPRTDTQYF. The CDR3 DNA follows: TGCAGTGCAAAACGGACACCTCGCACAGATACGCAGTATTTT.

The chain has TRBV19 and TRBJ2-7; no definite D call. Germline assignment: CDR1 LNHDA and CDR2 SQIVND (reference sequence). The CDR3 covers 14 residues. V was trimmed by 4 bases and J by 0 bases, leaving 10 bases between them. The CDR3 nucleotides are TGTGCCAGTAGTAGCAGACCCTCCTCCTACGAGCAGTACTTC. Encoded protein: CASSSRPSSYEQYF.

The V gene is TRBV28, the J gene TRBJ2-3, with 9 positions matching TRBD2. V lost 4 bases to trimming and J lost 7 bases; unmatched junction nucleotides: 12. The CDR3 is 16 amino acids. Germline CDR1 is MDHEN and CDR2 is SYDVKM. CDR3: CASSSLAGALGYTQYF. CDR3 nucleotide sequence: TGTGCCAGCAGTTCCTTAGCGGGGGCCCTCGGGTATACGCAGTATTTT.

Many counts were recorded for this clonotype. V and J are TRBV7-2 and TRBJ2-1; TRBD2 agrees at 8 bases. The CDR3 sequence is 13 residues long. The V and J ends lost 1 base and 12 bases, in that order; junction bases with no gene match: 5. Germline V gene sequence: CDR1 SGHTA, CDR2 FQGNSA. The CDR3 nucleotides read TGTGCCAGCAGCTTAGTTTCTGCGGGGGGGCAGTTCTTC. It specifies CASSLVSAGGQFF.

This clonotype was seen more than once but under ten times. CDR3 bases: TGTGCCATCAGCAGGGGACAGAACATCAATCAGCCCCAGCATTTT. Translating it yields CAISRGQNINQPQHF. The chain recombines TRBV10-3 with TRBJ1-5; 7 bases map to TRBD1. The CDR3 covers 15 residues. The V segment lost 6 bases and the J segment 3 bases; nucleotides outside the gene matches: 8. Germline V gene sequence: CDR1 ENHRY, CDR2 SYGVKD.

This sequence joins TRBV29-1 and TRBJ1-1; TRBD1 is a possible D gene (5 bases). The V gene's germline CDR1 is SQVTM and CDR2 ANQGSEA. The germline V and J ends were trimmed by 2 bases and 5 bases, with 12 bases remaining between them. The CDR3 is made up of 13 amino acids. The CDR3 nucleotides are TGCAGCGTTGAATCCGGGAAGGGGACTGAAGCTTTCTTT. As protein: CSVESGKGTEAFF.

This clonotype was found many times. The genes are TRBV4-3 and TRBJ1-3, with 8 nucleotides matching TRBD1. Germline V lookup: CDR1 LGHNA, CDR2 YSLEER. This CDR3 comprises 17 residues. J lost 3 bases, V lost 0 bases, and 7 bases had no gene match. The CDR3 nucleotides read TGCGCCAGCAGCCAAGAGGGAACCGGGACAGGTGGAAACACCATATATTTT. It codes for CASSQEGTGTGGNTIYF.

The chain links TRBV4-1 to TRBJ1-4; D unresolved. Germline V gene data show CDR1 as MGHRA and CDR2 as YSYEKL. This CDR3 contains 16 residues. The germline V and J ends were trimmed by 0 bases and 7 bases, with 15 bases remaining between them. The CDR3 reads CASSQDPTRAPEKLFF. The CDR3 bases are TGCGCCAGCAGCCAAGATCCGACAAGGGCGCCTGAAAAACTGTTTTTT.

This clonotype was seen repeatedly, ten times or more. This sequence joins TRBV29-1 and TRBJ2-2, with no clear D. The CDR3 consists of 13 residues. Germline CDR1 SQVTM, CDR2 ANQGSEA. The germline V and J ends were trimmed by 4 bases and 4 bases, with 10 bases remaining between them. The CDR3 loop is CSVAGRVTGELFF. CDR3 DNA sequence: TGCAGCGTTGCCGGGCGCGTCACCGGGGAGCTGTTTTTT.

This clonotype was counted many times. The J gene is TRBJ2-1, the V gene TRBV6-1; 10 bases map to TRBD1. The CDR3 runs 15 residues. CDR1 and CDR2 (germline): MNHNS, SASEGT. V was clipped by 4 bases and J by 7 bases; unmatched bases: 7. The CDR3 sequence is CASSAPGQGLNEQFF. As DNA, the CDR3 is TGTGCCAGCAGTGCACCGGGACAGGGGTTGAATGAGCAGTTCTTC.

This clonotype was observed at least ten times. V usage is TRBV20-1 and J usage is TRBJ2-4; TRBD1 is a possible D gene (6 bases). Per germline, CDR1 DFQATT and CDR2 SNEGSKA (reference sequence). This CDR3 comprises 14 residues. Trimming shortened V by 4 bases and J by 6 bases, and 16 bases separated the two germline ends. CDR3 sequence (DNA): TGCAGTGCTACAATTCAGGGGAGTGGAAACATTCAGTACTTC. It specifies CSATIQGSGNIQYF.

The chain employs TRBV20-1 and TRBJ1-1, with TRBD1 matching 10 bases. With V trimmed by 2 bases and J by 3 bases, 6 bases remained unmatched. Germline CDR1 is DFQATT and CDR2 is SNEGSKA (reference sequence). The length of the CDR3 is 15 residues. The CDR3 is CSARQRDRGYTEAFF. As DNA, the CDR3 is TGCAGTGCTAGACAGCGGGACAGGGGCTACACTGAAGCTTTCTTT.